The clone carrying this TCR beta chain was picked up a small number of times. Stated time point: after neoadjuvant nivolumab, at surgical resection. Profiling relied on immunoSEQ multiplex PCR, and the TCRdb table lists in-frame clones only, not all of them. The sample consists of tens of thousands of clones, more than 35% of them appearing once. Trimming pared 0 bases from V and 2 bases from J, leaving 10 bases between. Germline values: CDR1 SGHKS, CDR2 YYEKEE (reference sequence). The CDR3 extends over 15 amino acids. The data originate from a study of neoadjuvant anti-PD-1 for oral cavity cancer. The rearrangement joins TRBV5-5 to TRBJ2-3; perhaps D is TRBD1 or TRBD2 (5 bases each). The sequencing used tumor tissue, collected after nivolumab (anti-PD-1) treatment. The TCR originated in a person between 40 and 80 years old with oral cavity squamous cell carcinoma. Written as DNA, the CDR3 is TGTGCCAGCAGCTTGGGAGGGGCCCCCACAGATACGCAGTATTTT. Translating gives CASSLGGAPTDTQYF.